The 23 T cell receptor beta chains presented below share a single source sample, sequenced in a study of T cells expressing NK-cell markers. From the 5' RACE reads, TCRdb lists one entry per CDR3 protein and no DNA. The table for this sample gives about 400,000 distinct CDR3 sequences. The material sequenced was blood T cells: a sorted CD56 or NKG2C T cell subset, CD4+ or CD8+ T cells, or bulk PBMC T cells (not recorded which). The source of these receptors is a woman aged 45-59 years in good health.

The V gene is TRBV6-6, the J gene TRBJ2-5. Germline CDR1 is MNHNY and CDR2 is SVGAGI (reference sequence). CDR3 length: 15 residues. CDR3 residues: CASSYSTALGETQYF.

V usage is TRBV6-4 and J usage is TRBJ2-3; the D gene TCRdb calls, TRBD1, cannot be checked with no DNA. Per germline, CDR1 MRHNA and CDR2 SNTAGT. CDR3 length: 16 residues. The chain's CDR3 is CASSVLAGRSADTQYF.

This chain joins TRBV2 and TRBJ2-5; lacking DNA, the TRBD1 call made by TCRdb goes unchecked. Germline CDR1 and CDR2: SNHLY and FYNNEI. The CDR3 has 12 amino acids. The chain's CDR3 is CASGDRVETQYF.

The CDR3 loop is CASRAGTSAFF. The genes are TRBV3-1 and TRBJ2-1; without DNA, the TCRdb call of TRBD2 cannot be checked. This CDR3 has 11 residues. Germline V lookup: CDR1 LGHDT, CDR2 YNNKEL (reference sequence).

This rearrangement joins TRBV20-1 to TRBJ1-2; absent DNA, TCRdb's TRBD1 call cannot be checked. Germline CDR1 DFQATT, CDR2 SNEGSKA (reference sequence). The CDR3 covers 12 residues. The CDR3 sequence: CSARQGPYGYTF.

The chain combines TRBV6-6 with TRBJ2-1; TCRdb indicates TRBD2, and absent DNA this call remains unverified. This CDR3 comprises 12 residues. Germline-derived CDR1 and CDR2 are MNHNY and SVGAGI (reference sequence). The CDR3: CASKRGNDEQFF.

This chain uses TRBV5-1 with TRBJ2-2. This CDR3 is 12 amino acids long. The germline V gene has CDR1 SGHRS and CDR2 YFSETQ. The CDR3 reads CASSQITGELFF.

The V and J genes are TRBV5-1 and TRBJ2-6; as DNA is missing, the TRBD1 call by TCRdb cannot be tested. Germline CDR1 SGHRS, CDR2 YFSETQ. This CDR3 spans 17 amino acids. This CDR3 is CASSLVQGGSGANVLTF.

The rearrangement links TRBV6-6 to TRBJ2-2; TCRdb gives TRBD1 as the D gene, but with no DNA this cannot be confirmed. The CDR3 contains 14 residues. Germline CDR1 reads MNHNY; CDR2 reads SVGAGI (reference sequence). This CDR3 reads CASTRGAGTGELFF.

The rearrangement joins TRBV5-1 to TRBJ1-2; absent DNA, TCRdb's TRBD1 call cannot be checked. CDR1 is SGHRS, CDR2 YFSETQ, per germline. The CDR3 length is 13 residues. CDR3 residues: CASSAGQRSGYTF.

The chain joins TRBV7-9 to TRBJ2-7; TCRdb indicates TRBD1, and absent DNA this call remains unverified. Germline CDR1 reads SEHNR; CDR2 reads FQNEAQ (reference sequence). The CDR3 is made up of 15 amino acids. The chain's CDR3 is CASSLGTSRSYEQYF. Filled out from reference TRBV7-9 and TRBJ2-7, the complete variable domain reads DTGVSQNPRHKITKRGQNVTFRCDPISEHNRLYWYRQTLGQGPEFLTYFQNEAQLEKSRLLSDRFSAERPKGSFSTLEIQRTEQGDSAMYLCASSLGTSRSYEQYFGPGTRLTVT.

This chain connects TRBV7-9 to TRBJ2-3; TCRdb reports TRBD1, a call that lacks DNA to check it against. Germline values: CDR1 SEHNR, CDR2 FQNEAQ (reference sequence). The CDR3 runs to 16 residues. The CDR3 sequence: CASSSDPREPTDTQYF.

The chain combines TRBV19 with TRBJ2-2; lacking DNA, the TRBD1 call made by TCRdb goes unchecked. Germline CDR1 and CDR2: LNHDA and SQIVND (reference sequence). The CDR3 contains 17 residues. This CDR3 reads CAIDAGQPPWMSGELFF. Looking up the rest from reference TRBV19 and TRBJ2-2 gives the full variable domain: DGGITQSPKYLFRKEGQNVTLSCEQNLNHDAMYWYRQDPGQGLRLIYYSQIVNDFQKGDIAEGYSVSREKKESFPLTVTSAQKNPTAFYLCAIDAGQPPWMSGELFFGEGSRLTVL.

The rearrangement links TRBV19 to TRBJ2-5; TCRdb's assignment of TRBD2 cannot be checked, as there is no DNA. This CDR3 has 16 residues. Germline CDR1 LNHDA, CDR2 SQIVND (reference sequence). The chain's CDR3 is CASSPRAGPPGETQYF.

The rearrangement joins TRBV20-1 to TRBJ2-1; the D gene TCRdb calls, TRBD2, cannot be checked with no DNA. The CDR3 runs 14 residues. The V gene's germline CDR1 is DFQATT and CDR2 SNEGSKA (reference sequence). CDR3 sequence: CSASFPGSGNEQFF.

The gene calls are TRBV6-5 and TRBJ2-1; TCRdb outputs TRBD2, but without DNA this stays unchecked. Germline CDR1 and CDR2: MNHEY and SVGAGI. The CDR3 covers 13 residues. This chain's CDR3 is CASSSLAGVEQFF.

The chain joins TRBV24-1 to TRBJ1-4; the TRBD1 assignment by TCRdb is unverifiable without DNA. The CDR3 has 15 amino acids. Per the germline V gene, CDR1 is KGHDR and CDR2 is SFDVKD. The CDR3 is CATSEGRDGYEKLFF.

Here the CDR3 reads CASSLARRLANTGELFF. The rearrangement uses TRBV7-8 and TRBJ2-2; TCRdb names TRBD2, which stays unverified in the absence of DNA. Looked up from germline, CDR1 is SGHVS and CDR2 is FQNEAQ. This CDR3 is built from 17 residues.

V gene TRBV5-6 combines with J gene TRBJ1-5; TCRdb's D gene call, TRBD1, goes unchecked for lack of DNA. Germline V gene data show CDR1 as SGHDT and CDR2 as YYEEEE. The CDR3 extends over 15 amino acids. CDR3 amino acids: CASSFATGGNQPQHF.

The rearrangement links TRBV7-2 to TRBJ1-3. CDR1 and CDR2 (germline): SGHTA, FQGNSA. The CDR3 has 14 amino acids. The CDR3 is CASSLGSGTNTIYF.

This chain links TRBV29-1 with TRBJ1-4. CDR1 is SQVTM and CDR2 is ANQGSEA in the germline V gene. The CDR3 contains 12 residues. The CDR3 sequence is CSVGRASEKLFF.

This CDR3 is CSARVYDPNEQFF. The chain links TRBV20-1 to TRBJ2-1. CDR3 length equals 13 residues. The germline CDR1 and CDR2 sequences are DFQATT and SNEGSKA (reference sequence).

The genes are TRBV20-1 and TRBJ2-3; TCRdb names TRBD2, which stays unverified in the absence of DNA. The CDR3 sequence is 17 residues long. Germline V gene lookup returns CDR1 DFQATT and CDR2 SNEGSKA (reference sequence). The chain's CDR3 is CSASRLAGGPRTDTQYF.